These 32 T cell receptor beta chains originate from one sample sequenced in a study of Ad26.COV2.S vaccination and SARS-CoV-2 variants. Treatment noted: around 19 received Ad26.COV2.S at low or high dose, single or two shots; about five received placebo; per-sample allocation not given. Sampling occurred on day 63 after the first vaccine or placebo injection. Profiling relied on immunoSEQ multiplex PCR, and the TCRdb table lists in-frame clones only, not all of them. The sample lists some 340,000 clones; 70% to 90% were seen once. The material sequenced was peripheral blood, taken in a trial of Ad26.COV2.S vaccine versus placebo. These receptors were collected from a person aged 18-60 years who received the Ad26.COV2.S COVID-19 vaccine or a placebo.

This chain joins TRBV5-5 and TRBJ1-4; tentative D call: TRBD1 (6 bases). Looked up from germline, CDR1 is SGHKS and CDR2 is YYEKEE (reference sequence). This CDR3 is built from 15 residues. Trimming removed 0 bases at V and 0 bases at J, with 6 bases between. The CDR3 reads CASSLDRATNEKLFF. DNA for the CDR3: TGTGCCAGCAGCTTGGACAGGGCAACTAATGAAAAACTGTTTTTT. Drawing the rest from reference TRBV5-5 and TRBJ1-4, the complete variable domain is DAGVTQSPTHLIKTRGQQVTLRCSPISGHKSVSWYQQVLGQGPQFIFQYYEKEERGRGNFPDRFSARQFPNYSSELNVNALLLGDSALYLCASSLDRATNEKLFFGSGTQLSVL.

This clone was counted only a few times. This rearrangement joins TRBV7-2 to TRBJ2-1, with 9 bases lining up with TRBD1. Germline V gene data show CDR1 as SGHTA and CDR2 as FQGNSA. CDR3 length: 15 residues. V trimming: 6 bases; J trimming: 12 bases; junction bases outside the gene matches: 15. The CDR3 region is CASRTGTGPRGGQFF. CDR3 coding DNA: TGTGCCAGCAGGACCGGGACAGGGCCACGAGGGGGGCAGTTCTTC.

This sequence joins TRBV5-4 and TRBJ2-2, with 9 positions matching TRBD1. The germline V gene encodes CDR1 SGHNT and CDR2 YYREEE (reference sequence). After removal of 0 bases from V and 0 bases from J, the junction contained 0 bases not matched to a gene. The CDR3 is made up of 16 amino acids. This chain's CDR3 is CASSLGTGANTGELFF. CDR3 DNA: TGTGCCAGCAGCTTGGGGACAGGGGCGAACACCGGGGAGCTGTTTTTT.

CDR3 nucleotides: TGTGCCTGGAGGGAACCCCGGGCCTCGGGGAAGAACACTGAAGCTTTCTTT. Translating gives CAWREPRASGKNTEAFF. The chain is built from TRBV30 and TRBJ1-1, with D hard to call. The CDR3 covers 17 residues. CDR1 is GTSNPN, CDR2 SVGIG, per germline (reference sequence). Trimming left V 3 bases short and J 1 base short, with 21 bases between.

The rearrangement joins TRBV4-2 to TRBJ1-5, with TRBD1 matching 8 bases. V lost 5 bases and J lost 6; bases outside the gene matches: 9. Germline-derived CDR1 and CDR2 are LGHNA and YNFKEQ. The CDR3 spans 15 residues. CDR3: CASSFDRGKTQPQHF. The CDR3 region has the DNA TGTGCCAGCAGCTTCGACAGGGGAAAAACTCAGCCCCAGCATTTT.

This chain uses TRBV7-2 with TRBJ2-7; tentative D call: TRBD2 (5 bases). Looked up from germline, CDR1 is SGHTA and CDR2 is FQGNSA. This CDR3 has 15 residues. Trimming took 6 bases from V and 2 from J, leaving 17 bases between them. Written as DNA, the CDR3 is TGTGCCAGCAGACTTAGAGGAGGACCCACCTACGAGCAGTACTTC. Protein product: CASRLRGGPTYEQYF.

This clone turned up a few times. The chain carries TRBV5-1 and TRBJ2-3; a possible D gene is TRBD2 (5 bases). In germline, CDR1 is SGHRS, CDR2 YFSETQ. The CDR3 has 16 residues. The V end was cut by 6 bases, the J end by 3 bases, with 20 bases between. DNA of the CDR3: TGCGCCAGCACCTCCGGGGTCCAATCACCAACAGATACGCAGTATTTT. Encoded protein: CASTSGVQSPTDTQYF.

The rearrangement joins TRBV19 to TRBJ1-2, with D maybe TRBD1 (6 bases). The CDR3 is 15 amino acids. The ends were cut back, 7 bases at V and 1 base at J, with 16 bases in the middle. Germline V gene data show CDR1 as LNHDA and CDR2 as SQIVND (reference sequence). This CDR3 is CASKLRTELNYGYTF. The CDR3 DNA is TGTGCCAGTAAGTTGAGGACAGAACTTAACTATGGCTACACCTTC.

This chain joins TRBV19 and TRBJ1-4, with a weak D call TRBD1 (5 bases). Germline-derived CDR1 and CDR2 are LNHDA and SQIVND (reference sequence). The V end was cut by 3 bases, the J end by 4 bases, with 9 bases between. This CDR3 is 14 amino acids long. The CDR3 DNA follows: TGTGCCAGTAGTATCTTGGGGGTTAATGAAAAACTGTTTTTT. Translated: CASSILGVNEKLFF.

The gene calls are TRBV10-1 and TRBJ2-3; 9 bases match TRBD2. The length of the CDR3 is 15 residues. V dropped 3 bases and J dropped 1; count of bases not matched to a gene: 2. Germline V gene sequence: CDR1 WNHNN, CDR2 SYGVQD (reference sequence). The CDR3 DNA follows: TGCGCCAGCAGTGATCAGCGGGGGGGCACAGATACGCAGTATTTT. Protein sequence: CASSDQRGGTDTQYF.

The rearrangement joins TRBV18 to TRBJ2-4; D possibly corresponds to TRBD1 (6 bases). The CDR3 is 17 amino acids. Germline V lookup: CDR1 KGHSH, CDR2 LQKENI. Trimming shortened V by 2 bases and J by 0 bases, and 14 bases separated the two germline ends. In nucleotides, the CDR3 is TGTGCCAGCTCACCAGGGATCGGACAGCTAGCCAAAAACATTCAGTACTTC. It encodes CASSPGIGQLAKNIQYF.

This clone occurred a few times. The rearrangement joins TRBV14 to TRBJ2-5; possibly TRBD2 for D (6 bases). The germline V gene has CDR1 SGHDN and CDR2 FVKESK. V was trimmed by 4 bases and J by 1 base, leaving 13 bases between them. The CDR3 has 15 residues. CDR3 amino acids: CASSLLSGSQETQYF. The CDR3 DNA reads TGTGCCAGCAGCCTTTTATCCGGGAGCCAAGAGACCCAGTACTTC.

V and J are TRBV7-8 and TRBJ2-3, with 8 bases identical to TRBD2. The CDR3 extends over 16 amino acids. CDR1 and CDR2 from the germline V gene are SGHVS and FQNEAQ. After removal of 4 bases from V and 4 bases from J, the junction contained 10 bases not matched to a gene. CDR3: CASSSRGGAFPDTQYF. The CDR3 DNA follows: TGTGCCAGCAGCTCCCGGGGGGGGGCCTTCCCAGATACGCAGTATTTT.

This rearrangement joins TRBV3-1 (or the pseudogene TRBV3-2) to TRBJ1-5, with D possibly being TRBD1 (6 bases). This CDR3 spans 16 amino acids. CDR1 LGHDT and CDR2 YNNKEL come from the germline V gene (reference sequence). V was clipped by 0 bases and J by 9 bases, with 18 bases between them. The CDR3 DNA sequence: TGTGCCAGCAGCCAAGACTCGTCCGGGGGCCTCCGGCCCCAGCATTTT. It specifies CASSQDSSGGLRPQHF.

The CDR3 loop is CASSSVDTANTGELFF. CDR3 sequence (DNA): TGTGCCAGCAGCTCCGTAGACACTGCGAACACCGGGGAGCTGTTTTTT. This chain connects TRBV12-1 to TRBJ2-2; the table names TRBD1, a call not compared with the DNA. TRBV12-1 is a listed pseudogene. The length of the CDR3 is 16 residues.

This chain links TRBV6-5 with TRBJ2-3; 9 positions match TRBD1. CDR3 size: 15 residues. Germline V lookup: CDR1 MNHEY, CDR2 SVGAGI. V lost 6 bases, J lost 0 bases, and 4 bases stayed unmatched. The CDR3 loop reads CASRAGTGSTDTQYF. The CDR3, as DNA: TGTGCCAGCAGAGCCGGGACAGGGAGCACAGATACGCAGTATTTT.

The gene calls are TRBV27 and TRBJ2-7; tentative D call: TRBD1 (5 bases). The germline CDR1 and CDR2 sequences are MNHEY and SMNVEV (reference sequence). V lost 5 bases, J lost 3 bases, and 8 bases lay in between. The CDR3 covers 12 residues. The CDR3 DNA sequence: TGTGCCAGCAGTCAGGGTAGCTACGAGCAGTACTTC. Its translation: CASSQGSYEQYF.

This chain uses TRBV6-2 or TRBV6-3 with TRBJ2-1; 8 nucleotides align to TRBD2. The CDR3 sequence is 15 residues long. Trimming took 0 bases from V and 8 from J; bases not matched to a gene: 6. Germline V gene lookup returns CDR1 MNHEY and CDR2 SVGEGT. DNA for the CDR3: TGTGCCAGCAGTTACTCGAGTAGCGGGGATGATGAGCAGTTCTTC. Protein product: CASSYSSSGDDEQFF.

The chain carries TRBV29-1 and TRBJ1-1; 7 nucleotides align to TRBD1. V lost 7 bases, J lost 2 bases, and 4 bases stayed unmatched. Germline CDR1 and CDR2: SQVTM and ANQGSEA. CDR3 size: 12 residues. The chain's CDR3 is CSGGQVNTEAFF. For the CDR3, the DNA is TGCAGCGGAGGACAGGTAAACACTGAAGCTTTCTTT.

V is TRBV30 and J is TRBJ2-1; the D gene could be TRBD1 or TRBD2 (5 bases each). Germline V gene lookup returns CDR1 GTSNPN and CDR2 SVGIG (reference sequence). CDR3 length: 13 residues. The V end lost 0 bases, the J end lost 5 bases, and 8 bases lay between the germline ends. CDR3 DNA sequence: TGTGCCTGGAGTGTGGGGCGGGACAATGAGCAGTTCTTC. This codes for CAWSVGRDNEQFF.

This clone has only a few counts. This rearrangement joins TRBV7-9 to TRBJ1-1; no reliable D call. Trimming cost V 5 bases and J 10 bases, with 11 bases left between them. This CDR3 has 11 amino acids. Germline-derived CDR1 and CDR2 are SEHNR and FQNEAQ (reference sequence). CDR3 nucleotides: TGTGCCAGCAGCCTCACAGACGGAGCTTTCTTT. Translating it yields CASSLTDGAFF. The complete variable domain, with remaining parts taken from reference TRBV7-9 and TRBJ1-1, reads DTGVSQNPRHKITKRGQNVTFRCDPISEHNRLYWYRQTLGQGPEFLTYFQNEAQLEKSRLLSDRFSAERPKGSFSTLEIQRTEQGDSAMYLCASSLTDGAFFGQGTRLTVV.

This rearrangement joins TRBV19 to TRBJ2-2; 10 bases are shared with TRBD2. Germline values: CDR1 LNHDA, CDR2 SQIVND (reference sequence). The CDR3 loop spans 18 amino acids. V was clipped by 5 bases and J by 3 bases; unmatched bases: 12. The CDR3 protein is CASSPDPGLAWDTGELFF. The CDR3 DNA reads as TGTGCCAGTAGTCCGGATCCGGGACTAGCGTGGGACACCGGGGAGCTGTTTTTT.

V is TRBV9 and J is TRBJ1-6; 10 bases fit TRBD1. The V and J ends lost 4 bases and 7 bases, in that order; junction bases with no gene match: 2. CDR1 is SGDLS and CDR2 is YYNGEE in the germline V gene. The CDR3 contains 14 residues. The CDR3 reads CASSLGQGNSPLHF. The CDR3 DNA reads TGTGCCAGCAGCCTGGGACAGGGGAATTCACCCCTCCACTTT.

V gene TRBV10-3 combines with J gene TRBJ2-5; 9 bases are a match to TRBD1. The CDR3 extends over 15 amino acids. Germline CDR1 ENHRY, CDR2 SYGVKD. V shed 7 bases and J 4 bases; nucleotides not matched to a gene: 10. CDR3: CAIKGDREFGETQYF. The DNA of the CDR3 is TGTGCCATCAAGGGGGACAGGGAATTTGGAGAGACCCAGTACTTC.

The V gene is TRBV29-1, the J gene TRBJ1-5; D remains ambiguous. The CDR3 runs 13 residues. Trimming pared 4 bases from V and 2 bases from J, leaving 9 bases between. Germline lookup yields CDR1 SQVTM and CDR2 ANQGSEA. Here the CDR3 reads CSVVGVGNQPQHF. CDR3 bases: TGCAGCGTTGTCGGGGTAGGCAATCAGCCCCAGCATTTT.

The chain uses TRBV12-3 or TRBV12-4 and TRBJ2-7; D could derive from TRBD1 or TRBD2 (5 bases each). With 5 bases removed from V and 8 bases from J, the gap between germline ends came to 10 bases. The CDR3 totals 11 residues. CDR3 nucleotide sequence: TGTGCCAGCAGTGGGACCTCCCAGCAGTACTTC. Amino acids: CASSGTSQQYF.

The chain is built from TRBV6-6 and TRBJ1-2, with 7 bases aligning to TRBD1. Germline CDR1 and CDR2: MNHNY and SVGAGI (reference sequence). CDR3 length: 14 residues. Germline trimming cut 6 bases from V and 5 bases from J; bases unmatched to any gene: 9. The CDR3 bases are TGTGCCAGCAGCCTAAGGGGGCAGGGTTATGGCTACACCTTC. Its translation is CASSLRGQGYGYTF.

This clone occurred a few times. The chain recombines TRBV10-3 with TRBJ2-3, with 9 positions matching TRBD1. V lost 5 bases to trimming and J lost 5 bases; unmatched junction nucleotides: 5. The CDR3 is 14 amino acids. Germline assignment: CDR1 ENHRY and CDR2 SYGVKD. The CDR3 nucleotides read TGTGCCATCAGTCCGGACAGGGGTGGAGATACGCAGTATTTT. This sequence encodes CAISPDRGGDTQYF.

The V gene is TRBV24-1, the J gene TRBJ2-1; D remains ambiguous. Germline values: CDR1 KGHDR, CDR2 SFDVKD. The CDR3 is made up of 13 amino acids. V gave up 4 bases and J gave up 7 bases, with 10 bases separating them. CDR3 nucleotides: TGTGCCACCAGTGAACCGACCTGGAATGAGCAGTTCTTC. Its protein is CATSEPTWNEQFF.

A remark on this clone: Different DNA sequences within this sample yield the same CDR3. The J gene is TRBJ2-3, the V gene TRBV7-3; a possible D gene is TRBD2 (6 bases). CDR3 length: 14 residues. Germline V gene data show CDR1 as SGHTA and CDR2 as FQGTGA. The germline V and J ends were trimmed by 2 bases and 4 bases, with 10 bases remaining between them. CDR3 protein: CASSLGLAADTQYF. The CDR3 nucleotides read TGTGCCAGCAGCTTAGGGTTAGCGGCAGATACGCAGTATTTT.

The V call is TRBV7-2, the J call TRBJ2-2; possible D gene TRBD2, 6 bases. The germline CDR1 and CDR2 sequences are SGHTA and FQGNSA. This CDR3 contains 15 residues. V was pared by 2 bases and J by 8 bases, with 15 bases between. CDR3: CASSLRRDLLGELFF. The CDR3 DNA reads TGTGCCAGCAGCTTACGGCGGGACCTCCTAGGGGAGCTGTTTTTT.

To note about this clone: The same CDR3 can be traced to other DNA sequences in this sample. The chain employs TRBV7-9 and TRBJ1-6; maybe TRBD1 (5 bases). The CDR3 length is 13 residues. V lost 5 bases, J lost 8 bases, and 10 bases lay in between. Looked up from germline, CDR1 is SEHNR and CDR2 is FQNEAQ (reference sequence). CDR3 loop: CASSLLGDSPLHF. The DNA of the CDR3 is TGTGCCAGCAGCCTTCTGGGGGATTCACCCCTCCACTTT. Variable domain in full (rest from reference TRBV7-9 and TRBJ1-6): DTGVSQNPRHKITKRGQNVTFRCDPISEHNRLYWYRQTLGQGPEFLTYFQNEAQLEKSRLLSDRFSAERPKGSFSTLEIQRTEQGDSAMYLCASSLLGDSPLHFGNGTRLTVT.